The clone carrying this TCR beta chain was seen a single time. The data are from a study of blood T cell repertoires in COVID-19. Study-wide context: Collection of acute and convalescent COVID-19 samples took place in the United States, Italy and Spain. In each case, the material was cDNA or gDNA derived from T cells, B-cell-depleted T cells, or PBMCs.

Germline V gives CDR1 SGHDT, CDR2 YYEEEE. The CDR3 contains 14 residues. V gave up 0 bases and J gave up 6 bases, with 12 bases separating them. In the original analysis: Estimates of nucleated cell counts were drawn from the amplification of reference gene primers. Some clones are missing from TCRdb's copy, which holds only in-frame ones; the method was immunoSEQ multiplex PCR. D and trimming were read from the DNA, whereas the V and J calls and clone size are those reported in that table. The table includes 110,000 or so clones, 80% to 90% detected once. The chain has TRBV5-6 and TRBJ1-1; tentative D call: TRBD1 (5 bases). The origin of this receptor is a woman between 45 and 65 years old with acute or convalescent COVID-19. Sequencing input: peripheral blood. DNA of the CDR3: TGTGCCAGCAGCTTGGCCTTTACAGGACCTGAAGCTTTCTTT. Its protein product is CASSLAFTGPEAFF.